Listed below are T cell receptor beta chains from one sample, sequenced in a study of blood T cells in healthy people across ages. TCRdb reprocessed the 5' RACE reads with MiXCR, giving one entry per CDR3 protein. This repertoire shows roughly 1.9 million distinct CDR3 sequences, roughly two fifths found once; its top ten account for under 25%. The sequenced sample consisted of blood. The receptors were gathered from a human donor in good health. CDR3s include the opening cysteine and the closing phenylalanine or tryptophan.

>TRBV3-1|TRBJ2-1
CASSQDSTSGMIYNEQFF
>TRBV11-3|TRBJ2-1
CASSPRTSGAGGNEQFF
>TRBV3-1|-
CASSRGRGLHSTYEQYF
>TRBV5-1|TRBJ2-3
CASSSSLAGVADTQYF
>TRBV6-2/TRBV6-3|TRBJ2-7
CASSFWVTSSYEQYF
>TRBV5-6|TRBJ2-3
CASQLRDREFDTQYF
>TRBV5-1|TRBJ2-7
CASSFEAGGFEQYF
>TRBV20-1|TRBJ1-2
CSARPRGQVYGYTF
>TRBV29-1|TRBJ2-5
CSVVEGGETQYF
>TRBV12-3/TRBV12-4|TRBJ2-1
CASSFATRGDEQFF
>TRBV3-1|TRBJ2-1
CASSQDRDYIDNEQFF
>TRBV20-1|TRBJ2-7
CSARDQGPAGVLYEQYF
>TRBV9|TRBJ2-6
CASSANPDRALTGANVLTF
>TRBV12-3/TRBV12-4|TRBJ1-2
CASSSGSIYYGYTF
>TRBV2|TRBJ2-1
CASSERGGMDEQFF
>TRBV13|TRBJ1-1
CASRRRGGRTEAFF
>TRBV2|TRBJ2-1
CASNLGVGQSYNEQFF
>TRBV29-1|TRBJ1-1
CSVVQGAEGTEAFF
>TRBV7-9|TRBJ2-4
CASSARAPLAKNIQYF
>TRBV18|TRBJ1-1
CASSPARDAYNTEAFF
>TRBV5-1|TRBJ2-3
CASSLNPNTDTQYF
>TRBV10-3|TRBJ2-1
CAISDNEQRGAYNEQFF
>TRBV29-1|TRBJ1-2
CSTRTDYGYTF